This T cell receptor (beta chain) was recovered during a study of T cell responses to AZD1222 COVID-19 vaccine. This CDR3 region has 15 residues. Trimming shortened V by 4 bases and J by 1 base, and 11 bases separated the two germline ends. Germline assignment: CDR1 SNHLY and CDR2 FYNNEI. Assay used: immunoSEQ multiplex PCR; TCRdb lists only in-frame clones, some missing. The repertoire includes around 130,000 clones, around 90% of them detected once, and 3.5% to 4.5% sits in the top ten. As for this clone: Its antigen is not identified.

Findings and caveats of the study: Recipients of two AZD1222 doses showed rising Spike-specific TCR breadth and depth.

This rearrangement joins TRBV2 to TRBJ2-1, with a possible D match to TRBD2 (6 bases). The sample consisted of peripheral blood, taken 28 days after the second dose of the MenACWY control vaccine. This TCR was recovered from an adult who received the MenACWY meningococcal vaccine as a control. The CDR3 coding sequence is TGTGCCAGCAGTGCCGGGGGTCGATCCTACAATGAGCAGTTCTTC. Translating it yields CASSAGGRSYNEQFF.